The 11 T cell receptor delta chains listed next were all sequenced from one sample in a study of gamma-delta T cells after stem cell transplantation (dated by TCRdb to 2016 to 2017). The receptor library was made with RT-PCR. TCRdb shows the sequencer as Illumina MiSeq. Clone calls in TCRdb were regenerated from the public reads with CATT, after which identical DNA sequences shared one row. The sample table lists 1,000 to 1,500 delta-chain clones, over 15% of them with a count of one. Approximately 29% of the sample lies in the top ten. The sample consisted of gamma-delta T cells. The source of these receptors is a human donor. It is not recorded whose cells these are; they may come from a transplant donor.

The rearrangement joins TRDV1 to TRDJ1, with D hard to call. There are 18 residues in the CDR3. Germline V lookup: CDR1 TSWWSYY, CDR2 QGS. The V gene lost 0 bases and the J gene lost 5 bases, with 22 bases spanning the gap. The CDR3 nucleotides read TGTGCTCTTGGGGAACTTCCCCGTTTCGTGTTCGGTACGGATAAACTCATCTTT. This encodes CALGELPRFVFGTDKLIF.

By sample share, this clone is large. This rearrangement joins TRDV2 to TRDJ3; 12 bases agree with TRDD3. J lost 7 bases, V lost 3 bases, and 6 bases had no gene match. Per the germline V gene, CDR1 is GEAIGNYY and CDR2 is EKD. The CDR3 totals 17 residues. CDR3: CACDAVLGDTDTRQMFF. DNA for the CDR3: TGTGCCTGTGACGCCGTACTGGGGGATACTGACACCCGACAGATGTTTTTC.

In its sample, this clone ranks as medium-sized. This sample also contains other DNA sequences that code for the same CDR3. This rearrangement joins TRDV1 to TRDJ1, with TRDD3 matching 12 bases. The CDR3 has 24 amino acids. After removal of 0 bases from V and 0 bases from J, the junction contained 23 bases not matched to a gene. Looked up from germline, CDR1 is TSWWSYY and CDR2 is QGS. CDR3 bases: TGTGCTCTTGGGGAACTCGGGGGCCGGACTCTGGGGGATACGCCGATGAGGTACACCGATAAACTCATCTTT. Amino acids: CALGELGGRTLGDTPMRYTDKLIF.

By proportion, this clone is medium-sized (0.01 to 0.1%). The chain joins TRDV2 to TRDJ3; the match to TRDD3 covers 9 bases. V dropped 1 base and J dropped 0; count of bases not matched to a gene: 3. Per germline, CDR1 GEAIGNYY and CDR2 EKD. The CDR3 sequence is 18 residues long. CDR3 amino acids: CACDTLGDISWDTRQMFF. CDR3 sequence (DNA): TGTGCCTGTGACACACTGGGGGACATCTCCTGGGACACCCGACAGATGTTTTTC.

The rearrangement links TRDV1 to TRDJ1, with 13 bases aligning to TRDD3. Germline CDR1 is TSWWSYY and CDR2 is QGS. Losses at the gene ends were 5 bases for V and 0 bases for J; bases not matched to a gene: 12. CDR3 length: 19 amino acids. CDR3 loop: CALGKGTDWGIRHTDKLIF. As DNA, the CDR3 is TGTGCTCTTGGGAAAGGAACCGACTGGGGGATACGCCACACCGATAAACTCATCTTT.

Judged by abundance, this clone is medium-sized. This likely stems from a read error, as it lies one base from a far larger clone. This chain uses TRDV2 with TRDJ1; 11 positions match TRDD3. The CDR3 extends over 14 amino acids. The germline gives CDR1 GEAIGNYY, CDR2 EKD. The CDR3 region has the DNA TGTGCCTGTGTCGAACTGGGGGATAAGTCGGAACTCACCTTT. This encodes CACVELGDKSELTF.

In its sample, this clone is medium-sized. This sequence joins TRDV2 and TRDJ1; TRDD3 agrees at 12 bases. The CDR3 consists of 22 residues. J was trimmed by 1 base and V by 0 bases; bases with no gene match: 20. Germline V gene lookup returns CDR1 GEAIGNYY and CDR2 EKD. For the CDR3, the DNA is TGTGCCTGTGACACCCTCCGCCAAACTTCCTACGGACTGGGGGATACCACCGATAAACTCATCTTT. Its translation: CACDTLRQTSYGLGDTTDKLIF.

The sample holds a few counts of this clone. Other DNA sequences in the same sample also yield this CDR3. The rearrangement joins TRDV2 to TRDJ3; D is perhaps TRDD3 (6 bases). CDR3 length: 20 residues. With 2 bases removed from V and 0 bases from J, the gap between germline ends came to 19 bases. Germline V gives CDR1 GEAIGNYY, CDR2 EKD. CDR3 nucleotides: TGTGCCTGTGACAAGGTACTGGGAGACTCTAGCTCCTGGGACACCCGACAGATGTTTTTC. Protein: CACDKVLGDSSSWDTRQMFF.

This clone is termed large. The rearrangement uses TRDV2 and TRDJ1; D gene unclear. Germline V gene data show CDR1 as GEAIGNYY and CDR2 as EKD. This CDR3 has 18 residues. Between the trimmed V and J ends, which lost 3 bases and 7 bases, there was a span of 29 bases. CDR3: CACDHIDQPKATLGKLIF. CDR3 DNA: TGTGCCTGTGACCATATTGACCAACCCAAGGCGACACTCGGTAAACTCATCTTT.

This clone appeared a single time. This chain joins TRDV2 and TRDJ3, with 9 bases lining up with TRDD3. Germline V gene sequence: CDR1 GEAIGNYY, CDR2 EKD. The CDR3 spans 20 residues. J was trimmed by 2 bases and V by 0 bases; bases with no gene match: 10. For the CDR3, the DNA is TGTGCCTGTGACACCGTTGCCCTGGGGGATTCCCCCTGGGACACCCGACAGATGTTTTTC. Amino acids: CACDTVALGDSPWDTRQMFF.

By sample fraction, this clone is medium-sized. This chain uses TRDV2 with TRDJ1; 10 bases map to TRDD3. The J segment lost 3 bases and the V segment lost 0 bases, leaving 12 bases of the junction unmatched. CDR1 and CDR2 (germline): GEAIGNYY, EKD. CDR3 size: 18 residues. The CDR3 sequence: CACDTVPGGGYLADKLIF. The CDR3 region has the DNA TGTGCCTGTGACACCGTCCCGGGTGGGGGATACTTAGCCGATAAACTCATCTTT.